The subject of this entry is one TCR beta chain. This clone's antigen is unknown. No much larger clone exists at a distance of one base, and base qualities are not known. The same CDR3 can be traced to other DNA sequences in this sample. CDR1 and CDR2 are drawn from the germline V gene (reference sequence): LNHNV, YYDKDF. Inclusive of the bounding cysteine and phenylalanine, the CDR3 is 14 residues long. The kept DNA is CDR3 alone, 42 bases in frame from the first base. V and J lose 0 bases and 4 bases, and a span of 10 bases separates them. The sample belongs to a study of shared clonotypes between healthy human individuals (dated by TCRdb to the early 2020s). As for the study more broadly: The cohort included three men and a couple of women between 18 and 49 years of age. For each donor, CD4 naive and CD4 memory were each given three plates, CD8 naive was given two plates, and CD8 memory was given one plate. To estimate repertoire size and how much clonotype sharing occurs between individuals, the study deeply sequenced the blood TCR repertoires of 5 or 6 healthy adults. To increase sequencing depth and limit assay-specific biases, different laboratories used diverse techniques to prepare libraries and sequence TCR repertoires. Per donor, leukapheresis produced somewhere between about 0.9 and 10 billion PBMCs. Study-wide findings and limitations: Sampling was restricted to blood, and TCR repertoires in tissues likely differ from the TCR repertoires found in blood. Around 5% of naive CD4, approximately 3.7% of naive CD8, approximately 2.2% of memory CD4, and 0.4% of memory CD8 clonotypes were shared across a few donors. The genetic and exposure-history diversity represented was limited by the small number of donors. Clonotypes shared by all four sorted-subset donors showed higher generation probabilities than non-shared clonotypes. Estimated clonotype richness was generally larger for naive than for memory subsets. Even with the large sequencing depth, rarefaction of the sorted-subset datasets indicated that sequencing was incomplete. Based on pairwise subsampling, the degree of clonotype sharing among donors was expected to be affected by sequencing depth.

TCR CDR3 regions were amplified from genomic DNA by multiplex PCR using the deep immunoSEQ assay. For each cell subset, the extracted genomic DNA was distributed evenly across all wells of several immunoSEQ 96-well plates, and each plate served as one replicate. For sorted subsets, 200 to 250 ng of genomic DNA, equivalent to 30,000 or so T cell genomes, went into each replicate PCR. The purified libraries were quantified using a Qubit 3.0 fluorometer, sized with a Bioanalyzer 2100, and then quantified again using the KAPA Library Quantification kit. Every immunoSEQ 96-well plate was sequenced on a separate single-read 150-cycle Illumina NextSeq 550 flow cell. As for the original processing: The immunoSEQ output contained only junctional sequences without quality scores, so filtering could not match that applied to full-length reads. Sequences were annotated with PyIR, a Python wrapper for IgBLAST v1.9, and V/J genes and CDR3 were assigned using IMGT germline references. Reads with weak V/J assignments (E-value above 1e-6), missing CDR3, stop codons, out-of-frame junctions, or ambiguous translated residues were removed. A V3J clonotype was defined by an identical inferred V gene, J gene, and CDR3 amino acid sequence. Percentage overlap between repertoires was calculated by dividing the number of shared unique clonotypes by the size of the smaller repertoire. RTK rarefaction, the Chao1 estimator, and Recon v2.1 estimates of unobserved clonotypes were used to assess repertoire richness. Generation probabilities were computed with OLGA for all TCRbeta clonotypes obtained by the gDNA method from four donors. TCRdb provides this immuneACCESS table in a form limited to in-frame rearrangements. Some clones are lacking; in checked studies, under half of them reflect an unresolved V gene, and why the rest are absent is not known. From that table come the V and J calls and clone size; the DNA was used to work out D and trimming. For this sample there are 2 million to 2.5 million clones; approximately 93% appear just once. The ten top clones hold about 0.37% of the sample.

The donors were healthy, HIV-negative adults who had no recently reported acute infections or vaccinations. Every donor was a Caucasian adult living in Nashville, Tennessee, USA. CD4+ T cells were enriched by magnetic negative selection, after which naive cells were positively selected on CD45RA and the negative fraction was taken as the memory subset. Blood was collected by leukapheresis, and PBMCs were isolated by Ficoll-Histopaque density gradient centrifugation and then cryopreserved in liquid nitrogen vapor phase. Analytical flow cytometry was used to check the purity and quantity of every magnetically sorted T cell population. Genomic DNA was isolated from each sorted fraction and quantified by UV absorbance on a Nanodrop 2000c.

This sequence originates from a man aged 18-30 years in good health. Some clones in this sample may be carry-over from other donors' samples. Recombination linked TRBV15 to TRBJ2-7; the D gene remains uncertain. Sequencing was carried out using naive CD4+ T cells from PBMCs. Read against the paper, the sample's cell subset or site label means: CD45RA+ positively selected. The DNA sequence is TGTGCCACCAGCAGAGATTCAGGATCTTACGAGCAGTACTTC. Its amino acids are CATSRDSGSYEQYF. With all but the CDR3 taken from the reference TRBV15 and TRBJ2-7 genes, the full variable domain is: DAMVIQNPRYQVTQFGKPVTLSCSQTLNHNVMYWYQQKSSQAPKLLFHYYDKDFNNEADTPDNFQSRRPNTSFCFLDIRSPGLGDTAMYLCATSRDSGSYEQYFGPGTRLTVT.